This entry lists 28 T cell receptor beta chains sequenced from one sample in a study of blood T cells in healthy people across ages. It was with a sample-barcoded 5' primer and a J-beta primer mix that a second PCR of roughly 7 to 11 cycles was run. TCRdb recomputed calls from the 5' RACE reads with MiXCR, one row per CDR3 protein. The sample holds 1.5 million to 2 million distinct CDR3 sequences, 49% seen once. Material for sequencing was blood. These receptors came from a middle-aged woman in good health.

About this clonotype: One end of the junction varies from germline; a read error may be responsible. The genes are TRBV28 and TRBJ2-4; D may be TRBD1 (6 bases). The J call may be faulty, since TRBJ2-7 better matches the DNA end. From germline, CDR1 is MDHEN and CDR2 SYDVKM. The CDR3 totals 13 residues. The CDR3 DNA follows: TGTGCCGGCAGTTCTGGGGGCAGCGGCGAGCAGTACTTC. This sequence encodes CAGSSGGSGEQYF.

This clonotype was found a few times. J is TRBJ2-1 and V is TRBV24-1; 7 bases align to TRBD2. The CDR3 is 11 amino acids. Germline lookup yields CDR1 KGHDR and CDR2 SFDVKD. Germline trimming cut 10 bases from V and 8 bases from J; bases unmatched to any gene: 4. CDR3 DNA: TGTGCCACAGAACGGGGGGATGAGCAGTTCTTC. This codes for CATERGDEQFF.

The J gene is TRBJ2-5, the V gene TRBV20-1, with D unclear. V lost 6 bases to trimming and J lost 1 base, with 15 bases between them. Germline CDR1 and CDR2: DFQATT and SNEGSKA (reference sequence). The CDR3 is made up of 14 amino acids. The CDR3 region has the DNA TGCAGTGCGCAGCCATTGGAACGCCAAGAGACCCAGTACTTC. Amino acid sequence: CSAQPLERQETQYF.

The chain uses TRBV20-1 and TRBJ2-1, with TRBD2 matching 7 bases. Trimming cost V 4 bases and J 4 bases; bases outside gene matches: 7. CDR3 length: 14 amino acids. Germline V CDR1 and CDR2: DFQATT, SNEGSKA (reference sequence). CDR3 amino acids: CSAIGGLPYNEQFF. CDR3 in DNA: TGCAGTGCTATTGGGGGACTACCGTACAATGAGCAGTTCTTC.

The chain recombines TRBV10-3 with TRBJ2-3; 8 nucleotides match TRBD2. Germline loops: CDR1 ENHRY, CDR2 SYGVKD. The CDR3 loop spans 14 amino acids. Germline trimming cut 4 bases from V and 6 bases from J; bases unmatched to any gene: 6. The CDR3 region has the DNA TGTGCCATCAGTGTTCGGGAGGGGGTTGATACGCAGTATTTT. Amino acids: CAISVREGVDTQYF.

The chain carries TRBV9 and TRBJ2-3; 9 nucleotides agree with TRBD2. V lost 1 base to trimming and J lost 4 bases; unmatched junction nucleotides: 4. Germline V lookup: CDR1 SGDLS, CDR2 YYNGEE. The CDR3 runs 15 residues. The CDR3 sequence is CASSVSSGDADTQYF. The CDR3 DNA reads TGTGCCAGCAGCGTATCTAGCGGGGATGCAGATACGCAGTATTTT.

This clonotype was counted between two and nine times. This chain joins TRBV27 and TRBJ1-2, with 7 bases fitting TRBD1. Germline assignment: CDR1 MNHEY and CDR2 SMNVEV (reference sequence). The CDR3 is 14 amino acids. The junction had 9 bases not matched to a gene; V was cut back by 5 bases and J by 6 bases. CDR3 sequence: CASSPRQGPNGYTF. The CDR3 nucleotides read TGTGCCAGCAGTCCAAGACAGGGACCCAATGGCTACACCTTC.

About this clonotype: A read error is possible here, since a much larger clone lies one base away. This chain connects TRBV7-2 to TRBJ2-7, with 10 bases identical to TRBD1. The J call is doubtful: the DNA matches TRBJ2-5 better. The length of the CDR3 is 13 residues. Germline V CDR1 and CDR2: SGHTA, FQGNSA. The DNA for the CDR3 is TGTGCCAGCAGCGACAGGGGGCGGGGGACCCAGTACTTC. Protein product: CASSDRGRGTQYF.

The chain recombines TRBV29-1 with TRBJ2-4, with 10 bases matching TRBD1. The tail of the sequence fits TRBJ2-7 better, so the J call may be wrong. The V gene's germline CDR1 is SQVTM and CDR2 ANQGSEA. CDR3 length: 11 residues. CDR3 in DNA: TGCAGCGGGGGGGACAGGGGCGAGCAGTACTTC. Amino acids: CSGGDRGEQYF.

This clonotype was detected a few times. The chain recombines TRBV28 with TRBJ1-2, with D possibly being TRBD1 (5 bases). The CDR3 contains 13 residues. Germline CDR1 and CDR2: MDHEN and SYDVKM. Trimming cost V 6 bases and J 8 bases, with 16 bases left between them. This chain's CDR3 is CASRGSGLYGYTF. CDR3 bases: TGTGCCAGCAGGGGATCGGGGCTCTACGGCTACACCTTC.

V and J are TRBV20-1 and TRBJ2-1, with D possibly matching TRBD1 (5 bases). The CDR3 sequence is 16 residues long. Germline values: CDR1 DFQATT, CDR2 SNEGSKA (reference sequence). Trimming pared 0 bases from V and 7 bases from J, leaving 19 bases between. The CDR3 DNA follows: TGCAGTGCTAGAGATTGGGCCAGGGCCCGTTTGAATGAGCAGTTCTTC. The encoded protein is CSARDWARARLNEQFF.

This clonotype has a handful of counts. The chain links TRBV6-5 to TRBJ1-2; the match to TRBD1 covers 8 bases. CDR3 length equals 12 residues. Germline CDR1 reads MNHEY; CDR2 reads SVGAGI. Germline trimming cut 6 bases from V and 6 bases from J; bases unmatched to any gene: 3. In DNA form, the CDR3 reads TGTGCCAGCAGAGCGACAGGGGATGGCTACACCTTC. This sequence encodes CASRATGDGYTF.

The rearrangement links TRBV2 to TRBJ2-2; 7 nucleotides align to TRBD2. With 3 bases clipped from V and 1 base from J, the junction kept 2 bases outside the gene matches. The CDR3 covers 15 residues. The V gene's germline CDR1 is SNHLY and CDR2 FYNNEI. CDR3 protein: CASSEIAGNTGELFF. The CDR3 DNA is TGTGCCAGCAGTGAGATAGCGGGGAACACCGGGGAGCTGTTTTTT.

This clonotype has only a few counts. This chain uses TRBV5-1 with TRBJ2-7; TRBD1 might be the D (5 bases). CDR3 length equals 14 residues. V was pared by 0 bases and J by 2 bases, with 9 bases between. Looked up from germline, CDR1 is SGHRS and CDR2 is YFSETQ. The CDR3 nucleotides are TGCGCCAGCAGCTTGGTTTGGGGCACCTACGAGCAGTACTTC. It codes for CASSLVWGTYEQYF.

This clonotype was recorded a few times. The CDR3 DNA reads as TGTGCCAGCAGACGGGGACAGGGGAGAACAGATACGCAGTATTTT. It codes for CASRRGQGRTDTQYF. The chain recombines TRBV6-2 or TRBV6-3 with TRBJ2-3; 10 bases fit TRBD1. From germline, CDR1 is MNHEY and CDR2 SVGEGT. J was trimmed by 3 bases and V by 6 bases; bases with no gene match: 6. This CDR3 is 15 amino acids long.

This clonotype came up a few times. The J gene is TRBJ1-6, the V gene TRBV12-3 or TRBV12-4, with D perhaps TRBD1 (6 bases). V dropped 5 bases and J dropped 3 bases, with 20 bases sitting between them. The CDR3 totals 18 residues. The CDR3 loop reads CASSPSNRQVFYNSPLHF. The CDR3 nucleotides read TGTGCCAGCAGTCCTAGTAACCGACAGGTCTTCTATAATTCACCCCTCCACTTT.

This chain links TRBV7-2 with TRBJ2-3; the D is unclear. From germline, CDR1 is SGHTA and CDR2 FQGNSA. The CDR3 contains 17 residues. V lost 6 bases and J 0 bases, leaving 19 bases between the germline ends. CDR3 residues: CASSSAPNTISTDTQYF. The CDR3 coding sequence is TGTGCCAGCAGTTCAGCACCCAATACTATCAGCACAGATACGCAGTATTTT.

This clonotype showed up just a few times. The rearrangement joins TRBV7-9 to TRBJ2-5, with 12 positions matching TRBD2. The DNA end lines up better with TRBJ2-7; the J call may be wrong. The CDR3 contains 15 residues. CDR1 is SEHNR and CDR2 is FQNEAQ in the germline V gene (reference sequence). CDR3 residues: CASSPPSGGANEQYF. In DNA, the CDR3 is TGTGCCAGCAGCCCGCCTAGCGGGGGGGCCAACGAGCAGTACTTC.

The CDR3: CASRTFPYNEQFF. CDR3 in DNA: TGTGCCAGCAGGACATTCCCCTACAATGAGCAGTTCTTC. The chain has TRBV28 and TRBJ2-1; no clear D gene. Germline V lookup: CDR1 MDHEN, CDR2 SYDVKM. Deletions cut 6 bases from V and 2 bases from J, with 8 bases between. The length of the CDR3 is 13 residues.

The CDR3 DNA reads as TGTGCCAGCTCACCATGGTATTATAATTCACCCCTCCACTTT. Its translation is CASSPWYYNSPLHF. This rearrangement joins TRBV18 to TRBJ1-6; no reliable D call. The CDR3 is made up of 14 amino acids. Germline CDR1 is KGHSH and CDR2 is LQKENI. V lost 2 bases to trimming and J lost 4 bases, with 6 bases between them. The full variable domain, its missing parts supplied by reference TRBV18 and TRBJ1-6, is NAGVMQNPRHLVRRRGQEARLRCSPMKGHSHVYWYRQLPEEGLKFMVYLQKENIIDESGMPKERFSAEFPKEGPSILRIQQVVRGDSAAYFCASSPWYYNSPLHFGNGTRLTVT.

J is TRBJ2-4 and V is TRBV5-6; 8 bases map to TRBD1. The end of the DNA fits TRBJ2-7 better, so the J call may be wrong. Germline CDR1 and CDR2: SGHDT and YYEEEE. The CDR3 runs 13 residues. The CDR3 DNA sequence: TGTGCCACTAGGGCAGGGGGCTTCGACGAGCAGTACTTC. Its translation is CATRAGGFDEQYF.

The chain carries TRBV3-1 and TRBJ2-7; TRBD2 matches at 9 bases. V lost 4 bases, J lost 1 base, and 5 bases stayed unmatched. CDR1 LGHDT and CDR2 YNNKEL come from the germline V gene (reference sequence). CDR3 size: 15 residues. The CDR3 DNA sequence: TGTGCCAGCAGCCGGGGGAGCGGGGGGTCCTACGAGCAGTACTTC. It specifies CASSRGSGGSYEQYF.

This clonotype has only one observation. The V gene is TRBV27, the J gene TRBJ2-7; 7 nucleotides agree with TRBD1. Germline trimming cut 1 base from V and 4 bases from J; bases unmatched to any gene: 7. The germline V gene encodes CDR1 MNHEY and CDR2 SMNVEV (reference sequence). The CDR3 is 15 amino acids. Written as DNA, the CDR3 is TGTGCCAGCAGTTTATGGAGACAGGGCGGTTACGAGCAGTACTTC. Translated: CASSLWRQGGYEQYF.

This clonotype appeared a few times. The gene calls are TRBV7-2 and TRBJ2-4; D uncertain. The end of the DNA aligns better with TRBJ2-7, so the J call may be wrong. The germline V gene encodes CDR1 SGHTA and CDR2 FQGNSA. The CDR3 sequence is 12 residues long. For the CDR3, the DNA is TGTGCCAGCAATAATAGGGACTACGAGCAGTACTTC. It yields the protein CASNNRDYEQYF.

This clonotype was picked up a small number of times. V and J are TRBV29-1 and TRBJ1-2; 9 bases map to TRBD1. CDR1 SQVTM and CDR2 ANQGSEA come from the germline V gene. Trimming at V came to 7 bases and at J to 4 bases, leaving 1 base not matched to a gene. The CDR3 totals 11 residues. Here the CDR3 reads CSGGQGYGYTF. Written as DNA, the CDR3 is TGCAGCGGGGGACAGGGCTATGGCTACACCTTC.

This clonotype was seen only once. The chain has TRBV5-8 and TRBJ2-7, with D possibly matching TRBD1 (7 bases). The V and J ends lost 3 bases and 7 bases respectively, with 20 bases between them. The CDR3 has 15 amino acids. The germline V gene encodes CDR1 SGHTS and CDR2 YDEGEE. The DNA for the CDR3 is TGTGCCAGCAGCTCCCAGGGGGGCAGGGTGGAAGAGCAGTACTTC. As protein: CASSSQGGRVEEQYF. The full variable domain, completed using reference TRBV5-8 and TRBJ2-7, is EAGVTQSPTHLIKTRGQQATLRCSPISGHTSVYWYQQALGLGLQFLLWYDEGEERNRGNFPPRFSGRQFPNYSSELNVNALELEDSALYLCASSSQGGRVEEQYFGPGTRLTVT.

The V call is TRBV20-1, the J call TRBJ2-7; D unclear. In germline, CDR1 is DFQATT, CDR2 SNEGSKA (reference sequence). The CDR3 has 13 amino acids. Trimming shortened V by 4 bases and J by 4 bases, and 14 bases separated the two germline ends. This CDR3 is CSAIRQAGYEQYF. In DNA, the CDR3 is TGCAGTGCTATCCGTCAGGCCGGGTACGAGCAGTACTTC.

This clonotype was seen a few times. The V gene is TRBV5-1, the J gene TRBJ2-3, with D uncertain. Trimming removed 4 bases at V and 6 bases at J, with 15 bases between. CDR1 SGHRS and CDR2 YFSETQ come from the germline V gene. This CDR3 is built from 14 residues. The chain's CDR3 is CASSTGTDGDTQYF. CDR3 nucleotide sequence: TGCGCCAGCAGCACCGGTACCGATGGGGATACGCAGTATTTT.